Below are 32 T cell receptor beta chains sequenced from a single sample in a study of blood T cell repertoires in COVID-19. Sequencing used immunoSEQ multiplex PCR; TCRdb keeps in-frame clones, though not all of them. The repertoire holds 220,000 or so clones, with about 85% as singletons. Sequenced: peripheral blood. All receptors derive from a man younger than 40 with active or convalescent COVID-19.

This chain connects TRBV14 to TRBJ1-6; no reliable D call. Germline V lookup: CDR1 SGHDN, CDR2 FVKESK. This CDR3 contains 12 residues. V was shortened by 4 bases and J by 10 bases, with 8 bases between the two germline ends. CDR3 in amino acids: CASSPTGSPLHF. CDR3 in DNA: TGTGCCAGCAGCCCCACCGGGTCACCCCTCCACTTT. Filled out from reference TRBV14 and TRBJ1-6, the complete variable domain reads EAGVTQFPSHSVIEKGQTVTLRCDPISGHDNLYWYRRVMGKEIKFLLHFVKESKQDESGMPNNRFLAERTGGTYSTLKVQPAELEDSGVYFCASSPTGSPLHFGNGTRLTVT.

The count of this clone is one. The chain employs TRBV18 and TRBJ1-4; TRBD1 agrees at 8 bases. In germline, CDR1 is KGHSH, CDR2 LQKENI. The CDR3 length is 15 residues. The ends lost 6 bases at V and 7 bases at J; junction bases unmatched: 10. DNA for the CDR3: TGTGCCAGCTCCCTCGACAGGGGCGGGTCTGAAAAACTGTTTTTT. It encodes CASSLDRGGSEKLFF.

The chain links TRBV21-1 to TRBJ1-6. TRBV21-1 is shown as a pseudogene. This CDR3 region has 17 residues. CDR3 sequence: CASSEVARCSYNSPLHF. DNA for the CDR3: TGTGCCAGCAGTGAGGTAGCCCGGTGCTCCTATAATTCACCCCTCCACTTT.

J is TRBJ1-6 and V is TRBV5-5; D gene ambiguous. V lost 0 bases and J lost 5, with 6 bases in between. CDR3 size: 14 residues. Germline V gene lookup returns CDR1 SGHKS and CDR2 YYEKEE (reference sequence). CDR3 amino acids: CASSLAGNNSPLHF. The CDR3 DNA reads TGTGCCAGCAGCTTGGCCGGGAATAATTCACCCCTCCACTTT.

The table lists this clone with a few counts. The genes are TRBV6-2 or TRBV6-3 and TRBJ1-2; 9 bases fit TRBD1. V shed 4 bases and J 5 bases; nucleotides not matched to a gene: 5. Germline V gene sequence: CDR1 MNHEY, CDR2 SVGEGT. CDR3 size: 14 residues. The chain's CDR3 is CASSLQGARYGYTF. The DNA for the CDR3 is TGTGCCAGCAGTTTACAGGGGGCGCGGTATGGCTACACCTTC.

V usage is TRBV7-2 and J usage is TRBJ2-5, with 8 bases lining up with TRBD2. The CDR3 is 14 residues long. Germline CDR1 reads SGHTA; CDR2 reads FQGNSA. Trimming at V came to 5 bases and at J to 1 base, leaving 3 bases not matched to a gene. CDR3: CASSNSGAQETQYF. The DNA of the CDR3 is TGTGCCAGCAGCAATAGCGGGGCCCAAGAGACCCAGTACTTC.

This clone was seen more than once but under ten times. This chain connects TRBV10-2 to TRBJ2-1, with D possibly being TRBD2 (6 bases). This CDR3 region has 12 residues. The V gene lost 5 bases and the J gene lost 5 bases, with 7 bases spanning the gap. In germline, CDR1 is WSHSY, CDR2 SAAADI. The CDR3: CASSPGDNEQFF. The DNA of the CDR3 is TGCGCCAGCAGTCCGGGAGACAATGAGCAGTTCTTC.

The genes are TRBV28 and TRBJ2-7; a possible D gene is TRBD1 (6 bases). Germline V gene sequence: CDR1 MDHEN, CDR2 SYDVKM. The CDR3 is 14 amino acids. The germline V and J ends were trimmed by 8 bases and 2 bases, with 16 bases remaining between them. CDR3 bases: TGTGCCAGCGAACTCCAGGGGCCTCCCTACGAGCAGTACTTC. This translates into CASELQGPPYEQYF.

As concerns this clone: Other DNA sequences in this sample translate to the same CDR3. This rearrangement joins TRBV5-1 to TRBJ1-2, with D possibly being TRBD1 (5 bases). CDR1 is SGHRS, CDR2 YFSETQ, per germline. CDR3 length: 13 residues. The V end lost 0 bases, the J end lost 6 bases, and 9 bases lay between the germline ends. This CDR3 reads CASSLGQGDGYTF. The CDR3 coding sequence is TGCGCCAGCAGCTTGGGCCAGGGCGATGGCTACACCTTC.

The chain is built from TRBV12-3 or TRBV12-4 and TRBJ1-5; 9 bases fit TRBD1. CDR3 length equals 13 residues. V trimming: 8 bases; J trimming: 6 bases; junction bases outside the gene matches: 5. CDR3 nucleotide sequence: TGTGCCAGCCGGGACAGGGTAGGTCAGCCCCAGCATTTT. Its translation: CASRDRVGQPQHF.

The chain is built from TRBV18 and TRBJ2-1; the D gene is possibly TRBD2 (5 bases). V was clipped by 3 bases and J by 5 bases, with 8 bases between them. Per the germline V gene, CDR1 is KGHSH and CDR2 is LQKENI. The CDR3 is 13 residues long. DNA for the CDR3: TGTGCCAGCTCACCTGGACTCGACAATGAGCAGTTCTTC. This translates into CASSPGLDNEQFF.

This clone was counted only a few times. This rearrangement joins TRBV6-5 to TRBJ2-5; TRBD2 is a possible D gene (6 bases). V was clipped by 0 bases and J by 5 bases, with 16 bases between them. Germline V gene data show CDR1 as MNHEY and CDR2 as SVGAGI. CDR3 size: 16 residues. The CDR3 DNA is TGTGCCAGCAGTTACTCGAAAGCGGGTGCGGGCGAGACCCAGTACTTC. Its protein product is CASSYSKAGAGETQYF.

This clone appeared a few times. CDR3 sequence (DNA): TGTGCCATCAGAGGGCCCGGGGGGGGCACTGAAGCTTTCTTT. Translating gives CAIRGPGGGTEAFF. The chain uses TRBV10-3 and TRBJ1-1, with D perhaps matching TRBD1 (5 bases). The germline V gene has CDR1 ENHRY and CDR2 SYGVKD. This CDR3 comprises 14 residues. Between the trimmed V and J ends, which lost 6 bases and 4 bases, there was a span of 15 bases.

The chain links TRBV29-1 to TRBJ1-2, with 12 bases identical to TRBD1. After removal of 5 bases from V and 5 bases from J, the junction contained 12 bases not matched to a gene. This CDR3 region has 16 residues. Germline CDR1 reads SQVTM; CDR2 reads ANQGSEA. This CDR3 reads CSVMNGDRGPLYGYTF. Written as DNA, the CDR3 is TGCAGCGTTATGAACGGGGACAGGGGGCCTCTATATGGCTACACCTTC.

The chain uses TRBV4-1 and TRBJ2-3, with 9 nucleotides matching TRBD2. Germline CDR1 reads MGHRA; CDR2 reads YSYEKL. The CDR3 contains 16 residues. V dropped 3 bases and J dropped 4; count of bases not matched to a gene: 8. The CDR3 region has the DNA TGCGCCAGCAGCCAGGTAGCGGGGGTTCTCCCAGATACGCAGTATTTT. Amino acid sequence: CASSQVAGVLPDTQYF.

The chain uses TRBV6-5 and TRBJ1-5, with 8 bases lining up with TRBD1. V shed 11 bases, J shed 3 bases, and the junction held 6 bases outside the gene matches. Germline assignment: CDR1 MNHEY and CDR2 SVGAGI. This CDR3 is 13 amino acids long. The CDR3 nucleotides read TGTGCCGCACAGGGGGGGTTCAATCAGCCCCAGCATTTT. It codes for CAAQGGFNQPQHF.

A few counts support this clone. This chain uses TRBV7-2 with TRBJ1-5; tentative D call: TRBD1 (6 bases). Germline V gene lookup returns CDR1 SGHTA and CDR2 FQGNSA. The germline V and J ends were trimmed by 2 bases and 4 bases, with 9 bases remaining between them. The CDR3 is 14 residues long. As DNA, the CDR3 is TGTGCCAGCAGCTTAAACAGGGCTAATCAGCCCCAGCATTTT. Translated, it gives CASSLNRANQPQHF.

The CDR3 region is CASREDGQGSSYEQYF. Written as DNA, the CDR3 is TGTGCCAGCAGAGAAGATGGACAGGGAAGCTCCTACGAGCAGTACTTC. The rearrangement joins TRBV28 to TRBJ2-7, with 8 bases identical to TRBD1. Germline CDR1 MDHEN, CDR2 SYDVKM. This CDR3 has 16 amino acids. V was pared by 6 bases and J by 0 bases, with 10 bases of the junction left unmatched.

The chain is built from TRBV6-5 and TRBJ1-4, with a weak D call TRBD1 (6 bases). Germline loops: CDR1 MNHEY, CDR2 SVGAGI. V gave up 11 bases and J gave up 4 bases, with 11 bases separating them. This CDR3 has 12 residues. In nucleotides, the CDR3 is TGTGCCTCGAGGGGGATTAATGAAAAACTGTTTTTT. Amino acids: CASRGINEKLFF.

The DNA of the CDR3 is TGTGCCAGCAGCCCGCCTGGCGGGGGGGATGAAGAGACCCAGTACTTC. Translating gives CASSPPGGGDEETQYF. This chain uses TRBV3-1 (or the pseudogene TRBV3-2) with TRBJ2-5; 9 bases align to TRBD2. The CDR3 runs to 16 residues. The V and J ends lost 4 bases and 3 bases, in that order; junction bases with no gene match: 9. The germline gives CDR1 LGHDT, CDR2 YNNKEL (reference sequence).

This clone came up once. CDR3: CASRAGLQETQYF. CDR3 coding DNA: TGCGCCAGCAGAGCGGGCCTCCAAGAGACCCAGTACTTC. The V gene is TRBV5-1, the J gene TRBJ2-5; D might be TRBD2 (6 bases). Trimming cost V 5 bases and J 1 base, with 9 bases left between them. CDR1 and CDR2 from the germline V gene are SGHRS and YFSETQ. This CDR3 region has 13 residues.

The rearrangement links TRBV4-3 to TRBJ1-1, with D perhaps matching TRBD1 (6 bases). CDR1 is LGHNA, CDR2 YSLEER, per germline. Trimming left V 3 bases short and J 0 bases short, with 8 bases between. This CDR3 contains 14 residues. As DNA, the CDR3 is TGCGCCAGCAGCCAGGACAGTTTGAACACTGAAGCTTTCTTT. Its translation is CASSQDSLNTEAFF.

The rearrangement uses TRBV6-2 or TRBV6-3 and TRBJ1-1; D call uncertain. V shed 6 bases and J shed 3 bases, with 17 bases lying between them. The CDR3 has 15 residues. Germline V gene data show CDR1 as MNHEY and CDR2 as SVGEGT. This CDR3 reads CASSPRRVSDTEAFF. CDR3 DNA: TGTGCCAGCAGCCCCCGCCGGGTCTCGGACACTGAAGCTTTCTTT.

Comment on this clone: The same CDR3 also results from other DNA sequences found in this sample. The V gene is TRBV19, the J gene TRBJ2-6, with D unclear. Per germline, CDR1 LNHDA and CDR2 SQIVND (reference sequence). This CDR3 region has 15 residues. The ends were cut back, 3 bases at V and 0 bases at J, with 6 bases in the middle. CDR3 nucleotide sequence: TGTGCCAGTAGTATCTCAGGCTCTGGGGCCAACGTCCTGACTTTC. This translates into CASSISGSGANVLTF. The full variable domain, with the rest looked up from reference TRBV19 and TRBJ2-6, is DGGITQSPKYLFRKEGQNVTLSCEQNLNHDAMYWYRQDPGQGLRLIYYSQIVNDFQKGDIAEGYSVSREKKESFPLTVTSAQKNPTAFYLCASSISGSGANVLTFGAGSRLTVL.

V and J are TRBV6-6 and TRBJ2-2; D gene ambiguous. This CDR3 contains 12 residues. V lost 6 bases to trimming and J lost 3 bases, with 5 bases between them. Germline CDR1 MNHNY, CDR2 SVGAGI (reference sequence). The CDR3 bases are TGTGCCAGCAGGTTCTACACCGGGGAGCTGTTTTTT. This translates into CASRFYTGELFF.

J is TRBJ2-1 and V is TRBV15; 9 positions agree with TRBD2. The CDR3 spans 14 residues. From germline, CDR1 is LNHNV and CDR2 YYDKDF (reference sequence). Trimming at V came to 4 bases and at J to 6 bases, leaving 4 bases not matched to a gene. The CDR3 nucleotides are TGTGCCACCAGCAACGAGCGGGGGGCCAATGAGCAGTTCTTC. Its protein product is CATSNERGANEQFF.

V and J are TRBV27 and TRBJ1-5; 7 nucleotides line up with TRBD1. The CDR3 totals 15 residues. Germline loops: CDR1 MNHEY, CDR2 SMNVEV (reference sequence). The V segment lost 6 bases and the J segment 11 bases; nucleotides outside the gene matches: 16. The CDR3 spells CASSLAGGQIKAQHF. The DNA of the CDR3 is TGTGCCAGCAGCTTGGCAGGGGGTCAAATAAAGGCCCAGCATTTT.

This clone was seen a single time. This chain connects TRBV7-9 to TRBJ2-7; D is ambiguous. CDR1 is SEHNR, CDR2 FQNEAQ, per germline (reference sequence). V lost 2 bases and J 0 bases, leaving 5 bases between the germline ends. CDR3 size: 13 residues. DNA for the CDR3: TGTGCCAGCAGCTTACCCAGCTCCTACGAGCAGTACTTC. This sequence encodes CASSLPSSYEQYF.

This clone was counted between two and nine times. The chain is built from TRBV3-1 (or the pseudogene TRBV3-2) and TRBJ1-6; TRBD1 aligns across 10 bases. This CDR3 region has 19 residues. V lost 4 bases, J lost 1 base, and 10 bases stayed unmatched. CDR1 LGHDT and CDR2 YNNKEL come from the germline V gene (reference sequence). CDR3 sequence reads: CASSRVTRGQGSYNSPLHF. Here the CDR3 DNA reads TGTGCCAGCAGCCGTGTCACAAGGGGACAGGGGTCCTATAATTCACCCCTCCACTTT.

This chain links TRBV9 with TRBJ2-7; a weak D match, TRBD2 (7 bases). This CDR3 has 15 amino acids. Germline V gene sequence: CDR1 SGDLS, CDR2 YYNGEE. The germline V and J ends were trimmed by 0 bases and 6 bases, with 16 bases remaining between them. The CDR3 nucleotides are TGTGCCAGCAGCGTAGGAGGGGGGGAGACAACCGAGCAGTACTTC. Its translation: CASSVGGGETTEQYF.

CDR3: CATSGGTGDTNQPQHF. The CDR3 DNA reads as TGTGCCACCAGCGGCGGGACAGGGGATACAAATCAGCCCCAGCATTTT. The chain links TRBV21-1 to TRBJ1-5; TRBD1, the table's D call, was not compared with the DNA. TRBV21-1 is a listed pseudogene. The CDR3 totals 16 residues.

The chain links TRBV27 to TRBJ2-7; TRBD2 matches 7 bases. Germline loops: CDR1 MNHEY, CDR2 SMNVEV (reference sequence). V was clipped by 2 bases and J by 4 bases; unmatched bases: 5. CDR3 length: 14 amino acids. CDR3 region: CASSLERGTYEQYF. The CDR3 DNA reads as TGTGCCAGCAGTTTAGAGCGGGGAACTTACGAGCAGTACTTC.